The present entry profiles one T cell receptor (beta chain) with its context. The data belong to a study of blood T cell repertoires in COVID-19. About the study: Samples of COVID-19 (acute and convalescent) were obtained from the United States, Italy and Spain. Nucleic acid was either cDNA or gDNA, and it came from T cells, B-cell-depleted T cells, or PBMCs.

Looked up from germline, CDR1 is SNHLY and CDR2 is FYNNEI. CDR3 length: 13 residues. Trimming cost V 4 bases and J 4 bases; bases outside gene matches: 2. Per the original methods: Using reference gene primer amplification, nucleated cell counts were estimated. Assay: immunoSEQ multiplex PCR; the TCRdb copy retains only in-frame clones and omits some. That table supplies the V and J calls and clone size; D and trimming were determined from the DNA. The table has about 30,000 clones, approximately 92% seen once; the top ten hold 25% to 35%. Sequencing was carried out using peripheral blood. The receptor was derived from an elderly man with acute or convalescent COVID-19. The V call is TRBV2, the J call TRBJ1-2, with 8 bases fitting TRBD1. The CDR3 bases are TGTGCCAGCAGTGGACAGGGGCGCTATGGCTACACCTTC. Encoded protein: CASSGQGRYGYTF.